The rows below give T cell receptor beta chains drawn from one sample of a study of T cell changes during pregnancy in multiple sclerosis. Sequencing used immunoSEQ multiplex PCR; TCRdb keeps in-frame clones, though not all of them. The sample lists 50,000 or so clones; 85% to 95% were seen once. The material was CD4+ T cells from peripheral blood mononuclear cells, obtained in the third trimester of pregnancy. The receptors here all came from a female donor with multiple sclerosis, enrolled in a pregnancy study. Both conserved end residues are trimmed from each CDR3. Each record gives: V gene, clone size, CDR3 length, CDR3 protein. Clone size is not always given. Where it is, it says once, few, many or a class for expanded clones.

v_call: TRBV7-7; clone_size: .; cdr3_length: 12; cdr3_aa: ASSPTSVADTQY
v_call: TRBV5-1; clone_size: .; cdr3_length: 12; cdr3_aa: ASSLPLAGGEQY
v_call: TRBV27; clone_size: .; cdr3_length: 14; cdr3_aa: ASRPRDRVVSGGYT
v_call: TRBV5-4; clone_size: once; cdr3_length: 14; cdr3_aa: ASSSPTSGSYNEQF
v_call: TRBV28; clone_size: .; cdr3_length: 13; cdr3_aa: ASSLFGRTGQPQH
v_call: TRBV14; clone_size: .; cdr3_length: 13; cdr3_aa: ASSRSSGPYNEQF
v_call: TRBV19; clone_size: .; cdr3_length: 11; cdr3_aa: ASSGQSDTEAF
v_call: TRBV10-2; clone_size: .; cdr3_length: 12; cdr3_aa: ASRPDRQGYGYT
v_call: TRBV13; clone_size: .; cdr3_length: 13; cdr3_aa: ASSWGQGANTEAF
v_call: TRBV5-1; clone_size: .; cdr3_length: 15; cdr3_aa: ASSLEGQGASGNTIY
v_call: TRBV9; clone_size: .; cdr3_length: 13; cdr3_aa: ASSVKASGKYEQY
v_call: TRBV9; clone_size: .; cdr3_length: 13; cdr3_aa: ASSTQGAGANVLT
v_call: TRBV5-6; clone_size: .; cdr3_length: 15; cdr3_aa: ASSTAAVGPSTDTQY
v_call: TRBV28; clone_size: .; cdr3_length: 12; cdr3_aa: ASLKRGGENIQY
v_call: TRBV5-5; clone_size: .; cdr3_length: 14; cdr3_aa: ASSLAGTGDLYGYT
v_call: TRBV5-5; clone_size: .; cdr3_length: 11; cdr3_aa: ASSLGGEEKLF
v_call: TRBV19; clone_size: .; cdr3_length: 12; cdr3_aa: ASSNSGGYNEQF
v_call: TRBV5-1; clone_size: .; cdr3_length: 16; cdr3_aa: ASSNSGAFIHFTDTQY
v_call: TRBV28; clone_size: .; cdr3_length: 14; cdr3_aa: ASRDGTSGISDTQY
v_call: TRBV27; clone_size: .; cdr3_length: 12; cdr3_aa: ASRRGSATGELF
v_call: TRBV2; clone_size: .; cdr3_length: 13; cdr3_aa: ASSETRRRVNEQF
v_call: TRBV5-5; clone_size: .; cdr3_length: 14; cdr3_aa: ASSLAPGTRQETQY
v_call: TRBV5-5; clone_size: .; cdr3_length: 13; cdr3_aa: ASSQDTATNEKLF
v_call: TRBV30; clone_size: .; cdr3_length: 14; cdr3_aa: AWSRRSLSGANVLT
v_call: TRBV9; clone_size: .; cdr3_length: 14; cdr3_aa: ASRTKPGTTYNEQF
v_call: TRBV20-1; clone_size: .; cdr3_length: 8; cdr3_aa: SVPDNEQF
v_call: TRBV5-1; clone_size: .; cdr3_length: 12; cdr3_aa: ASSLVPGDNEQF
v_call: TRBV19; clone_size: .; cdr3_length: 13; cdr3_aa: ASSIRAGLNDEQF
v_call: TRBV5-8; clone_size: .; cdr3_length: 10; cdr3_aa: ASSLVDTEAF
v_call: TRBV28; clone_size: .; cdr3_length: 13; cdr3_aa: ASRTGTSGRETQY
v_call: TRBV6-1; clone_size: .; cdr3_length: 17; cdr3_aa: ASSEAGRLAGGTRETQY
v_call: TRBV4-1; clone_size: .; cdr3_length: 18; cdr3_aa: ASSQDRVFLQGSTGNTIY
v_call: TRBV5-4; clone_size: .; cdr3_length: 17; cdr3_aa: ASSLALSSGSLTTDTQY
v_call: TRBV10-3; clone_size: .; cdr3_length: 13; cdr3_aa: AISGGLAGADTQY
v_call: TRBV5-1; clone_size: .; cdr3_length: 13; cdr3_aa: ASSLGQGGTGELF
v_call: TRBV5-1; clone_size: .; cdr3_length: 15; cdr3_aa: ASSLFGRVGSGNTIY
v_call: TRBV10-3; clone_size: once; cdr3_length: 10; cdr3_aa: AITDREGGYT
v_call: TRBV7-2; clone_size: .; cdr3_length: 12; cdr3_aa: ASSVPGTYNEQF
v_call: TRBV15; clone_size: once; cdr3_length: 11; cdr3_aa: ATQHRDSYEQY
v_call: TRBV10-3; clone_size: .; cdr3_length: 14; cdr3_aa: AISDLGTGYDSPLH
v_call: TRBV19; clone_size: .; cdr3_length: 10; cdr3_aa: ASSRAGTEAF